These T cell receptor beta chains were read from a single sample in a study of blood T cell repertoires in COVID-19. Method: immunoSEQ multiplex PCR; TCRdb's copy keeps in-frame clones and lacks some. The data show about 170,000 clones, about four fifths seen once. The specimen sequenced was PBMCs or T cells enriched from blood (not recorded which). The source is a man aged 50 to 60 who had recovered from COVID-19. CDR3s include the opening cysteine and the closing phenylalanine or tryptophan. Fields, in order: V gene, J gene, CDR3 protein.

TRBV19	TRBJ1-1	CASSKQGINTEAFF
TRBV3-1/TRBV3-2	TRBJ1-4	CASGGGATNEKLFF
TRBV5-5	TRBJ2-4	CASSPGTGDKLGDIQYF
TRBV10-3	TRBJ1-2	CAIRTQGADGYTF
TRBV24-1	TRBJ2-5	CATSEGSGVIQETQYF
TRBV27	TRBJ2-7	CASRQDSYEQYF
TRBV12-5	TRBJ2-1	CASGLVGEDRASYNEQFF
TRBV4-1	TRBJ1-6	CASSQAPPAGSYNSPLHF
TRBV19	TRBJ1-1	CASSPRDQGMNTEAFF
TRBV19	TRBJ1-4	CASSIQGADEKLFF
TRBV2	TRBJ2-5	CASSADQETQYF
TRBV5-1	TRBJ1-1	CASSLGAGTEAFF
TRBV9	TRBJ2-1	CASSVGTGGAYNEQFF
TRBV12-3/TRBV12-4	TRBJ2-1	CASSRGAGNEQFF
TRBV18	TRBJ1-1	CASSPYQRSMNTEAFF
TRBV9	TRBJ2-3	CASSVGIAGWSDTQYF
TRBV4-2	TRBJ2-4	CASSQDWTGGNIQYF
TRBV6-5	TRBJ1-1	CASRAGTGGNMEAFF
TRBV3-1/TRBV3-2	TRBJ1-1	CASSLAMNTEAFF
TRBV19	TRBJ2-7	CASSMTGWPYEQYF
TRBV9	TRBJ2-7	CASSVSGQGNEQYF
TRBV11-2	TRBJ2-2	CASSFFRDNTGELFF